This entry is about one T cell receptor (beta chain). The source of the sample is a study of cytomegalovirus exposure and HLA in healthy donors. The CDR3 is made up of 12 amino acids. The germline gives CDR1 LGHNA, CDR2 YNFKEQ. Between the trimmed V and J ends, which lost 4 bases and 13 bases, there was a span of 13 bases. PCR employed 60 Vbeta and 13 Jbeta primers. The assay was immunoSEQ multiplex PCR, and TCRdb's table has in-frame clones only and misses some. Here the sample spans around 110,000 clones, 50% to 65% being singletons. The V and J genes are TRBV4-2 and TRBJ2-2; D is perhaps TRBD2 (6 bases). Material for sequencing was PBMCs. The clonotype was recovered from a woman in her 40s in good health and CMV-seropositive. The DNA of the CDR3 is TGTGCCAGCAGCCCGGGGGAGCCAGGGCTGTTTTTT. Its translation is CASSPGEPGLFF.